This paragraph covers one T cell receptor (beta chain) sequence. Distinct nucleotide sequences in the sample also encode this CDR3. Terminally differentiated effector memory CD45RA+ cells were excluded from the naive CD8 cells, which were CD45RO-negative and positively selected for CCR7. These data come from a study of shared clonotypes between healthy human individuals. The repertoire was sequenced with immunoSEQ multiplex PCR; TCRdb's copy has only in-frame clones and lacks some. The sample carries about 2.1 million clones, 90% to 95% recorded once. The sample comprised naive CD8+ T cells from PBMCs. The TCR sequence derives from a man aged 18-30 years in good health. Some clones in this sample may be carry-over from other donors' samples.

CDR3 residues: CASSQGLGGELFF. The CDR3, as DNA: TGCGCCAGCAGCCAAGGACTGGGAGGGGAGCTGTTTTTT. The chain combines TRBV4-1 with TRBJ2-2; D gene uncertain. CDR3 size: 13 residues. Germline V CDR1 and CDR2: MGHRA, YSYEKL. With 1 base removed from V and 8 bases from J, the gap between germline ends came to 8 bases.